One sample yielded the 8 T cell receptor beta chains listed below, sequenced in a study of blood T cell repertoires in COVID-19. Sequencing used immunoSEQ multiplex PCR; TCRdb keeps in-frame clones, though not all of them. The sample contains 200,000 to 250,000 clones, 82% of which appear only once. Sequencing was carried out using PBMCs or T cells enriched from blood (not recorded which). The receptor set was obtained from a woman in her sixties or seventies who had recovered from COVID-19.

As for this clone: Other DNA sequences in the same sample also yield this CDR3. The chain uses TRBV12-3 or TRBV12-4 and TRBJ1-6; 8 positions match TRBD1. V lost 6 bases, J lost 8 bases, and 3 bases stayed unmatched. The CDR3 spans 13 residues. The DNA for the CDR3 is TGTGCCAGCAGCGGACAGGGTTATTCACCCCTCCACTTT. This codes for CASSGQGYSPLHF.

This clone appeared a few times. At one boundary the junction diverges from the germline segment, which might be a read error. The chain is built from TRBV7-8 and TRBJ2-1, with 10 bases that match TRBD2. This CDR3 contains 15 residues. The V gene's germline CDR1 is SGHVS and CDR2 FQNEAQ. This CDR3 reads CASTLLAGMNNEQFF. The CDR3 DNA reads TGTGCCAGCACCTTACTAGCGGGAATGAACAATGAGCAGTTCTTC.

This clone was seen just once. The sample holds other DNA sequences that translate to the same CDR3. This chain connects TRBV9 to TRBJ2-1, with 9 positions matching TRBD2. Germline loops: CDR1 SGDLS, CDR2 YYNGEE. Trimming removed 4 bases from V and 6 bases from J; junction bases left unmatched: 8. This CDR3 is 15 amino acids long. CDR3: CASSPTAGGRNEQFF. CDR3 bases: TGTGCCAGCAGCCCCACGGCGGGGGGGCGCAATGAGCAGTTCTTC.

This chain links TRBV20-1 with TRBJ1-2, with 7 positions matching TRBD1. CDR1 is DFQATT and CDR2 is SNEGSKA in the germline V gene (reference sequence). The CDR3 totals 11 residues. CDR3 protein: CSTGEYYGYTF. Written as DNA, the CDR3 is TGCTCTACAGGGGAGTACTATGGCTACACCTTC.

The V and J genes are TRBV6-6 and TRBJ2-7; tentatively, D is TRBD2 (6 bases). This CDR3 is built from 15 residues. Germline loops: CDR1 MNHNY, CDR2 SVGAGI (reference sequence). Trimming pared 5 bases from V and 0 bases from J, leaving 14 bases between. The CDR3 DNA reads TGTGCCAGCAGTCACCCGGGGGAGAGCTCCTACGAGCAGTACTTC. Its protein product is CASSHPGESSYEQYF.

This clone was counted once. The chain couples TRBV5-4 to TRBJ2-5; D remains ambiguous. This CDR3 is built from 13 residues. The ends were cut back, 0 bases at V and 4 bases at J, with 7 bases in the middle. The germline V gene encodes CDR1 SGHNT and CDR2 YYREEE (reference sequence). DNA of the CDR3: TGTGCCAGCAGCTTGGGACTCAGAGAGACCCAGTACTTC. It codes for CASSLGLRETQYF. Drawing the rest from reference TRBV5-4 and TRBJ2-5, the complete variable domain is ETGVTQSPTHLIKTRGQQVTLRCSSQSGHNTVSWYQQALGQGPQFIFQYYREEENGRGNFPPRFSGLQFPNYSSELNVNALELDDSALYLCASSLGLRETQYFGPGTRLLVL.

The chain links TRBV6-1 to TRBJ2-7; a possible D gene is TRBD1 (6 bases). This CDR3 is 16 amino acids long. Germline V gene data show CDR1 as MNHNS and CDR2 as SASEGT. V was shortened by 1 base and J by 3 bases, with 16 bases between the two germline ends. In DNA form, the CDR3 reads TGTGCCAGCAGTGAAGAGGGGGTATACATATTCTACGAGCAGTACTTC. Translation gives CASSEEGVYIFYEQYF.

The chain couples TRBV2 to TRBJ2-1; 9 nucleotides match TRBD2. The V and J ends lost 3 bases and 8 bases, in that order; junction bases with no gene match: 8. There are 15 residues in the CDR3. Germline V gene lookup returns CDR1 SNHLY and CDR2 FYNNEI. This chain's CDR3 is CASSEEIAGVDEQFF. CDR3 in DNA: TGTGCCAGCAGTGAGGAGATAGCGGGAGTTGATGAGCAGTTCTTC.